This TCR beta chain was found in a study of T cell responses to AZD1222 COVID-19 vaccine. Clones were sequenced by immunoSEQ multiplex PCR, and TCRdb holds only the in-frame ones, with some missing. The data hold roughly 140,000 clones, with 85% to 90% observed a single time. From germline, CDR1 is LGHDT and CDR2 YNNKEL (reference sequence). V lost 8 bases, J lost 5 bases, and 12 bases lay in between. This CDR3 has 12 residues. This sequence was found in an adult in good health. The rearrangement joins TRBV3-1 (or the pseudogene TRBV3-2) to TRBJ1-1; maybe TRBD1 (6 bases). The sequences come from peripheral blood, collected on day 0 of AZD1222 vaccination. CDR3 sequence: CASGTLQTEAFF. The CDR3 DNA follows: TGTGCCAGCGGGACACTTCAGACTGAAGCTTTCTTT.